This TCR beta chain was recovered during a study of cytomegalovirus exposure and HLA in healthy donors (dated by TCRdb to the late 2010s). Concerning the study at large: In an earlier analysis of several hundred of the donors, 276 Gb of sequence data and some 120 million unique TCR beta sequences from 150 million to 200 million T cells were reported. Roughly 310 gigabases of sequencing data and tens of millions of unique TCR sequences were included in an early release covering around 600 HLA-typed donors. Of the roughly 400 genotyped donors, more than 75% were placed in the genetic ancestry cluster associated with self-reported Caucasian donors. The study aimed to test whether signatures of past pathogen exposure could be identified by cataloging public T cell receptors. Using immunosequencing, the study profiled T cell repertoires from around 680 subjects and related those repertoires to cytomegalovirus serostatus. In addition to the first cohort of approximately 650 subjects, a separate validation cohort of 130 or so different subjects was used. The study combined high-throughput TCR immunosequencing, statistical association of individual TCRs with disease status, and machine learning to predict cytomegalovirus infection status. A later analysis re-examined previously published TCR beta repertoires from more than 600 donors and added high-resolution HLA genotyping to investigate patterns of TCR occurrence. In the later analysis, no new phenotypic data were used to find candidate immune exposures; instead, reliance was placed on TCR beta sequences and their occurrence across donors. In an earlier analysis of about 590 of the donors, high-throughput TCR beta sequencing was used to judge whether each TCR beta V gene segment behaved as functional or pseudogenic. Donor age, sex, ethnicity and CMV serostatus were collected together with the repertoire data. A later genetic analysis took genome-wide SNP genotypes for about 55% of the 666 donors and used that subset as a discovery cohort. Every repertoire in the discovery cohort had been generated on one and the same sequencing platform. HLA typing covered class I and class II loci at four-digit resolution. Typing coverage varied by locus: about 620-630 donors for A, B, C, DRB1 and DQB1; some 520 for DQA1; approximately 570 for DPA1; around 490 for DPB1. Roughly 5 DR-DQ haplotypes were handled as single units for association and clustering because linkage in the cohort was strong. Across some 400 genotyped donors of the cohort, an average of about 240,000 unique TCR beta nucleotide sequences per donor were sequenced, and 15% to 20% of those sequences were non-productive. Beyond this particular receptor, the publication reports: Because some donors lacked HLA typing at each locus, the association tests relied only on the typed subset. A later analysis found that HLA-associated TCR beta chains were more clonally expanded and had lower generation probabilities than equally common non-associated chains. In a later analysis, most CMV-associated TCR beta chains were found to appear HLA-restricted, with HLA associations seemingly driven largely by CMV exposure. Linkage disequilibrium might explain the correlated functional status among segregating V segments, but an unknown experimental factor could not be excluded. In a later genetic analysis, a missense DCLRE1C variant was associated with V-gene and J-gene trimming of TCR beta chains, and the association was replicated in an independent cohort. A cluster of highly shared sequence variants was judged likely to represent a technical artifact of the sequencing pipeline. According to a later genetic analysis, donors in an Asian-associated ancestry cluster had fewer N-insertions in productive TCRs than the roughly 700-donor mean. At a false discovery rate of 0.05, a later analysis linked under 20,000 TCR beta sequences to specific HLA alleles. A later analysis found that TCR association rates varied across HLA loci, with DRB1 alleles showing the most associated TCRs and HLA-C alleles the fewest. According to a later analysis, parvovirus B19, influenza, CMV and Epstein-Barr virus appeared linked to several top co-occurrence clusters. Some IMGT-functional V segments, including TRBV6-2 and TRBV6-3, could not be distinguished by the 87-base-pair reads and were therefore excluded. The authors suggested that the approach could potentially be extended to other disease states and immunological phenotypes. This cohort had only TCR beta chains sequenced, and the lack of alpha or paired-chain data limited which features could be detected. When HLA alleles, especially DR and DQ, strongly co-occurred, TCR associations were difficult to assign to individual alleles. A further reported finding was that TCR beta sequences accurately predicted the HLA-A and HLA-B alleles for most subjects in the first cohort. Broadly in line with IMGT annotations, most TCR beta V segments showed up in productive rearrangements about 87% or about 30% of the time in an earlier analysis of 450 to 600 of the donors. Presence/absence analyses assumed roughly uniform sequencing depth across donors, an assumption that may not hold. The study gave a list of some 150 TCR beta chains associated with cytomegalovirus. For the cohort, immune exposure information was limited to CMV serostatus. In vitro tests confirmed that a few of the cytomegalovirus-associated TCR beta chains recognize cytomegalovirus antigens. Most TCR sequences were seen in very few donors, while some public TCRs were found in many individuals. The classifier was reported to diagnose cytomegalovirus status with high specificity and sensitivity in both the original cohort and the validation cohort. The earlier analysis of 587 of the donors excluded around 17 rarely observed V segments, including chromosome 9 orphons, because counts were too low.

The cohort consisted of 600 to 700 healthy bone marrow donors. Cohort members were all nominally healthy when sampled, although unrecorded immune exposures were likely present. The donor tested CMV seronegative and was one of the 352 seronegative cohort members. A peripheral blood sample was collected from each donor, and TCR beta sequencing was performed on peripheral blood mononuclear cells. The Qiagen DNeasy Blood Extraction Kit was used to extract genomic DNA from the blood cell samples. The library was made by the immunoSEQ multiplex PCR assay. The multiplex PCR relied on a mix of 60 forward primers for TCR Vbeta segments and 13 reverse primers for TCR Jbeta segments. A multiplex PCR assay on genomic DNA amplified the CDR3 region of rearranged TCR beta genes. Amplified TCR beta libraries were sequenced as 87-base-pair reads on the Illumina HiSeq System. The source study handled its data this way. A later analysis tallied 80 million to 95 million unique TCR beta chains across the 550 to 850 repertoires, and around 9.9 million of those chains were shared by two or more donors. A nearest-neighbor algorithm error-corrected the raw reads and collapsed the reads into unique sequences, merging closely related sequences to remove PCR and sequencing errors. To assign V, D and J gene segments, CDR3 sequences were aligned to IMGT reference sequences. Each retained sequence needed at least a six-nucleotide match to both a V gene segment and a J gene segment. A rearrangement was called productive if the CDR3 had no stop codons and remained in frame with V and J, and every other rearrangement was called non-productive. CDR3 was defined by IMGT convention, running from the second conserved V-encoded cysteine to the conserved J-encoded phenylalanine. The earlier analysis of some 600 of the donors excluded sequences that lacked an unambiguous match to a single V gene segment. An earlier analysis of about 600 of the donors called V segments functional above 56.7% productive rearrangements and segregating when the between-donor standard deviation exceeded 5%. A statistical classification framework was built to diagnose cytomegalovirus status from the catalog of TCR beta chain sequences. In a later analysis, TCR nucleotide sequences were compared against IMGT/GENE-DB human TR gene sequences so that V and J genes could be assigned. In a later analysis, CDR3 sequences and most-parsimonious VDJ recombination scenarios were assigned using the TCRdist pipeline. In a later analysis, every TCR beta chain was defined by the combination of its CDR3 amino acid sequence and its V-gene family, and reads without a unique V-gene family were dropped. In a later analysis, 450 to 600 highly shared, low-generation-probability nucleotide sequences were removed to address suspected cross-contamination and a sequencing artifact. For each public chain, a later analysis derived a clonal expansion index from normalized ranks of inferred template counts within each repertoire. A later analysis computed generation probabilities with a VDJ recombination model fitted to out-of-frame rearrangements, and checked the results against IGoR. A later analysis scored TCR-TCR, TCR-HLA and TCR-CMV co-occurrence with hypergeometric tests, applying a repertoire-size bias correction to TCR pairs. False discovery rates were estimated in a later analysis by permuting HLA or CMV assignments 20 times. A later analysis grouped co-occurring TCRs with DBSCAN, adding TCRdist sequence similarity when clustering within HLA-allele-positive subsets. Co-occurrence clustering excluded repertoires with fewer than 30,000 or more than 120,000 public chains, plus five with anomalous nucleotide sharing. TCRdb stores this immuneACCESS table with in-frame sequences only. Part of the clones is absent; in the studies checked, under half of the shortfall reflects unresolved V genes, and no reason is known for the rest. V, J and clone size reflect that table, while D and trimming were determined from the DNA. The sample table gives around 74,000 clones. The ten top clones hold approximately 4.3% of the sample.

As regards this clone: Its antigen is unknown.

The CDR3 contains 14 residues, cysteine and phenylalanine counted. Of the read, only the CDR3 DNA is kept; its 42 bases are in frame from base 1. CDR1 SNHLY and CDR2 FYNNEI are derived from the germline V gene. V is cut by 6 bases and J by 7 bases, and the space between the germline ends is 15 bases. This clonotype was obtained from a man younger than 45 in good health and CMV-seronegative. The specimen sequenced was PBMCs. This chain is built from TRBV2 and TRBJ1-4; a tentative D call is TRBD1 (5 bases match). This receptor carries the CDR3 CASRNRLVREKLFF. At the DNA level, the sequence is TGTGCCAGCAGAAACAGGCTGGTGCGTGAAAAACTGTTTTTT.